Listed below are T cell receptor beta chains from one sample, sequenced in a study of blood T cell repertoires in COVID-19. Assay: immunoSEQ multiplex PCR; the TCRdb copy retains only in-frame clones and omits some. Of over 150,000 clones listed, approximately 81% are singletons. The sequenced sample was peripheral blood. These receptors all stem from a man in his late teens or twenties with active or convalescent COVID-19. The CDR3 runs from the conserved cysteine through the conserved F or W. D genes are given only for firm matches. Clone size is shown for a subset of rows, as once, few, many or a class of expanded clone.

v_gene: TRBV2
j_gene: TRBJ1-5
abundance: .
d_gene: .
CDR3nt: TGTGCCAGCAGTCGACAACCCAATCAGCCCCAGCATTTT
CDR3aa: CASSRQPNQPQHF

v_gene: TRBV30
j_gene: TRBJ1-3
abundance: .
d_gene: .
CDR3nt: TGTGCCTGGAGTCTGGGGGGCTCTGGAAACACCATATATTTT
CDR3aa: CAWSLGGSGNTIYF

v_gene: TRBV9
j_gene: TRBJ2-5
abundance: .
d_gene: .
CDR3nt: TGTGCCAGCAGCGTAGAGCCCCGAAATCAAGAGACCCAGTACTTC
CDR3aa: CASSVEPRNQETQYF

v_gene: TRBV2
j_gene: TRBJ1-3
abundance: .
d_gene: TRBD1
CDR3nt: TGTGCCAGCAGTGTTCGACAGGGACTCGGAAACACCATATATTTT
CDR3aa: CASSVRQGLGNTIYF

v_gene: TRBV4-2
j_gene: TRBJ2-1
abundance: .
d_gene: TRBD2
CDR3nt: TGTGCCAGCAGCCAAGAAGGGGCTAGCGGCAATGAGCAGTTCTTC
CDR3aa: CASSQEGASGNEQFF

v_gene: TRBV3-1/TRBV3-2
j_gene: TRBJ1-5
abundance: .
d_gene: .
CDR3nt: TGTGCCAGCAGCCAAGATTTGACAGGTAATCAGCCCCAGCATTTT
CDR3aa: CASSQDLTGNQPQHF

v_gene: TRBV11-1
j_gene: TRBJ2-5
abundance: many
d_gene: .
CDR3nt: TGTGCCAGCAGCGACCCGCCGGAGAAAGAGACCCAGTACTTC
CDR3aa: CASSDPPEKETQYF

v_gene: TRBV4-3
j_gene: TRBJ2-7
abundance: once
d_gene: .
CDR3nt: TGCGCCAGCAGCCAAACTGGCTACGAGCAGTACTTC
CDR3aa: CASSQTGYEQYF

v_gene: TRBV7-9
j_gene: TRBJ1-2
abundance: .
d_gene: TRBD1
CDR3nt: TGTGCCAGCAGCTTACCTTACGACAGGGGGCGAGGCTACACCTTC
CDR3aa: CASSLPYDRGRGYTF

v_gene: TRBV6-5
j_gene: TRBJ1-2
abundance: .
d_gene: TRBD1
CDR3nt: TGTGCCAGCAATCCGGGACAGGGAAATGGCTACACCTTC
CDR3aa: CASNPGQGNGYTF

v_gene: TRBV6-6
j_gene: TRBJ2-7
abundance: .
d_gene: TRBD1
CDR3nt: TGTGCCACTTCGAACAGGGGTTCCTACGAGCAGTACTTC
CDR3aa: CATSNRGSYEQYF

v_gene: TRBV11-3
j_gene: TRBJ2-3
abundance: .
d_gene: .
CDR3nt: TGTGCCAGCAGCTTATCACAGAGTGATACGCAGTATTTT
CDR3aa: CASSLSQSDTQYF

v_gene: TRBV19
j_gene: TRBJ2-3
abundance: .
d_gene: .
CDR3nt: TGTGCCAGTAGTATGGGGGGACGTGGAACAGATACGCAGTATTTT
CDR3aa: CASSMGGRGTDTQYF

v_gene: TRBV13
j_gene: TRBJ2-1
abundance: .
d_gene: TRBD2
CDR3nt: TGTGCCAGCAGCTTAGGACGGGGGGTTGAGCAGTTCTTC
CDR3aa: CASSLGRGVEQFF

v_gene: TRBV5-1
j_gene: TRBJ1-6
abundance: .
d_gene: TRBD1
CDR3nt: TGCGCCAGCAGCCTGATGGGACAGAATTCACCCCTCCACTTT
CDR3aa: CASSLMGQNSPLHF

v_gene: TRBV11-2
j_gene: TRBJ2-1
abundance: .
d_gene: TRBD2
CDR3nt: TGTGCCAGCAGCTCGGGAGGGGGGGTATGGAATGAGCAGTTCTTC
CDR3aa: CASSSGGGVWNEQFF

v_gene: TRBV7-3
j_gene: TRBJ2-5
abundance: .
d_gene: TRBD2
CDR3nt: TGTGCCAGCAGTTCCGGGACTAGTCGGTTAGAGACCCAGTACTTC
CDR3aa: CASSSGTSRLETQYF

v_gene: TRBV4-3
j_gene: TRBJ1-6
abundance: .
d_gene: .
CDR3nt: TGCGCCAGCAGCCAAGGAACTCTCTTTAATTCACCCCTCCACTTT
CDR3aa: CASSQGTLFNSPLHF

v_gene: TRBV11-3
j_gene: TRBJ2-1
abundance: .
d_gene: TRBD1
CDR3nt: TGTGCCAGCAGCTCCGGGGGACAGGGGGCGCGCAATGAGCAGTTCTTC
CDR3aa: CASSSGGQGARNEQFF

v_gene: TRBV6-5
j_gene: TRBJ2-3
abundance: once
d_gene: TRBD1
CDR3nt: TGTGCCAGCAGTACCCGCCAGGGGGCCACAGATACGCAGTATTTT
CDR3aa: CASSTRQGATDTQYF

v_gene: TRBV5-5
j_gene: TRBJ1-2
abundance: .
d_gene: TRBD1
CDR3nt: TGTGCCAGCAGCTACGGGACAGGGGGCAGGGGCTACACCTTC
CDR3aa: CASSYGTGGRGYTF

v_gene: TRBV5-5
j_gene: TRBJ1-1
abundance: few
d_gene: .
CDR3nt: TGTGCCAGCAGCTTAGGGGTTGGCACTGAAGCTTTCTTT
CDR3aa: CASSLGVGTEAFF

v_gene: TRBV7-2
j_gene: TRBJ2-6
abundance: .
d_gene: TRBD1
CDR3nt: TGTGCCAGCAGCGTACAGGGGGCTGGGGCCAACGTCCTGACTTTC
CDR3aa: CASSVQGAGANVLTF

v_gene: TRBV6-5
j_gene: TRBJ1-1
abundance: few
d_gene: .
CDR3nt: TGTGCCAGCAGGTCACCCCTAAGGGAGGCTTTCTTT
CDR3aa: CASRSPLREAFF

v_gene: TRBV7-2
j_gene: TRBJ2-7
abundance: .
d_gene: TRBD2
CDR3nt: TGTGCCAGCAGCTTAGTGGGCCAGCGGGGGCCCTACGAGCAGTACTTC
CDR3aa: CASSLVGQRGPYEQYF

v_gene: TRBV6-5
j_gene: TRBJ2-3
abundance: once
d_gene: TRBD1
CDR3nt: TGTGCCAGCAGTCGCCGACAGGGCTCAGATACGCAGTATTTT
CDR3aa: CASSRRQGSDTQYF

v_gene: TRBV5-1
j_gene: TRBJ2-7
abundance: .
d_gene: .
CDR3nt: TGCGCCAGCAGCTGGGACATCCTAGGGGAGCAGTACTTC
CDR3aa: CASSWDILGEQYF

v_gene: TRBV5-4
j_gene: TRBJ2-5
abundance: .
d_gene: TRBD2
CDR3nt: TGTGCCAGCAGCTACCAATCTCGCGGGGGGAAAGAGACCCAGTACTTC
CDR3aa: CASSYQSRGGKETQYF

v_gene: TRBV30
j_gene: TRBJ2-1
abundance: .
d_gene: TRBD1
CDR3nt: TGTGCCTGGAGTGAAGGTAGGGGGCTAAATGAGCAGTTCTTC
CDR3aa: CAWSEGRGLNEQFF

v_gene: TRBV13
j_gene: TRBJ2-7
abundance: .
d_gene: TRBD2
CDR3nt: TGTGCCAGCAGCTTAGCTTTTGCTGGGCTGCGGGAGGGAGAACCCTACGAGCAGTACTTC
CDR3aa: CASSLAFAGLREGEPYEQYF